This T cell receptor beta chain was observed in a study of blood T cells in healthy people across ages. In the case of this clonotype: The antigen is undetermined.

Study-level points and caveats: In these data, TCR beta diversity tracked strongly with naive T cell percentage.

Trimming removed 5 bases at V and 5 bases at J, with 16 bases between. Germline V gives CDR1 DFQATT, CDR2 SNEGSKA (reference sequence). The CDR3 covers 13 residues. Together with a sample-barcoded 5' primer, a J-beta primer mix was included in a second PCR lasting about 7 to 12 cycles. MiXCR, run by TCRdb on the 5' RACE reads, gives a single entry per CDR3 protein. The sample lists about 930,000 distinct CDR3 sequences, about 28% occurring once. Healthy Caucasian individuals from Russia aged about 6 to 100 served as donors. These same records also appear under a second study, on T cells of mothers and their children.

The sample taken for sequencing was blood. The rearrangement links TRBV20-1 to TRBJ2-7; D could derive from TRBD1 or TRBD2 (5 bases each). The clonotype was recovered from a woman in her 40s in good health. The CDR3 loop reads CSALTAVGNEQYF. CDR3 sequence (DNA): TGCAGTGCTCTGACAGCGGTCGGAAACGAGCAGTACTTC.